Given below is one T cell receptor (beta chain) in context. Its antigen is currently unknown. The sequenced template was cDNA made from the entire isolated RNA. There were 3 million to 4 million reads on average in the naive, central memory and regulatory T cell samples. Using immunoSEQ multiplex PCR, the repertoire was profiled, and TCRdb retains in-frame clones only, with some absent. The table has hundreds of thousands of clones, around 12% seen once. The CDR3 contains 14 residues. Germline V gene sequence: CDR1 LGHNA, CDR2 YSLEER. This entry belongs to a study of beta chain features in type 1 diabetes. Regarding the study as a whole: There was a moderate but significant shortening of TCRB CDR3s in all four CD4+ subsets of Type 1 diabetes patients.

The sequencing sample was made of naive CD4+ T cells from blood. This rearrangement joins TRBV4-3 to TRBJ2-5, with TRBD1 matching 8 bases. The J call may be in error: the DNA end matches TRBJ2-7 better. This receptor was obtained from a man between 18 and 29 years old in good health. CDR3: CASSLRDRSYEQYF. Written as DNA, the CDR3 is TGCGCCAGCAGCCTTCGGGACAGGTCCTACGAGCAGTACTTC.